This T cell receptor (beta chain) was retrieved from a study of tumor and adjacent non-tumor tissue in lung cancer. Three rounds of nested PCR, following a modified ARM-PCR protocol, produced the TCRbeta library. TCRdb independently ran MiXCR on the multiplex PCR reads; one entry per CDR3 protein. The sample comprises 94,000 or so distinct CDR3 sequences, more than 65% of which are singletons, and 21% rests with the top ten. RNA was extracted from bulk tissue without any cell sorting. Distant lung tissue was collected more than 3 cm away from the tumor edge. This CDR3 has 14 amino acids. CDR1 is SGHRS and CDR2 is YFSETQ in the germline V gene. Findings and limits, study-wide: Shorter survival was associated with higher TCR diversity in tumors.

In regard to this clonotype: What it binds is unknown. Given a much more abundant clone one base away, this may be a read error.

This sequence joins TRBV5-1 and TRBJ1-1; D is uncertain. The origin of this receptor is a woman aged 45-59 years with non-small cell lung cancer. The material sequenced was distant non-tumor lung tissue. CDR3 coding DNA: TGCGCCATCAGCTTGGCGGAGGTCGTCACTGAAGCTTTCTTT. Amino acid sequence: CAISLAEVVTEAFF.